This T cell receptor beta chain stems from a study of T cells after yellow fever vaccination. TCRdb called the 5' RACE reads again in MiXCR, with one record for every CDR3 protein. The sample consists of 300,000 to 350,000 distinct CDR3 sequences, roughly 4.3% of them appearing once. The CDR3 runs to 16 residues. From germline, CDR1 is SGHTA and CDR2 FQGNSA. The V end lost 3 bases, the J end lost 7 bases, and 18 bases lay between the germline ends. This clonotype has just a few counts. This sequence originates from a man younger than 35 who received the YFV17D yellow fever vaccine. The sample was PBMCs, taken 15 days after the yellow fever booster vaccination. The V and J genes are TRBV7-2 and TRBJ2-2; TRBD1 or TRBD2 may be the D gene (5 bases each). CDR3 amino acids: CASSFVPGTVVGELFF. The CDR3 DNA is TGTGCCAGCAGCTTCGTCCCTGGGACGGTGGTCGGGGAGCTGTTTTTT.